This is a list of T cell receptor beta chains from one sample in a study of cytotoxic CD8 clonotypes in ibrutinib-treated CLL. The protocol was immunoSEQ multiplex PCR, while the TCRdb copy is restricted to in-frame clones and leaves out a portion. The table has around 200,000 clones, 65% to 80% seen once. Specimen: PBMCs, collected after 12 months of ibrutinib treatment. These receptors all come from a human donor with chronic lymphocytic leukemia. CDR3s include the opening cysteine and the closing phenylalanine or tryptophan. A D gene is named only where the DNA matches it firmly. Clone size is not always given. Where it is, it says once, few, many or a class for expanded clones.

>14|-|TRBV5-6|-|TRBJ2-1
TGTGCCAGCAGCTTGTACCACCGACGGGATGAGCAGTTCTTC
CASSLYHRRDEQFF
>16|-|TRBV30|-|TRBJ2-5
TGTGCCTGGAGTGTATTTGGGGGGCTTCTACGAGAGACCCAGTACTTC
CAWSVFGGLLRETQYF
>12|few|TRBV30|TRBD1|TRBJ1-2
TGTGCCCTCGGAACAGGGGGCCTTGGCTACACCTTC
CALGTGGLGYTF
>14|-|TRBV7-8|-|TRBJ2-3
TGTGCCAGCAGCTTAGATCTCCCCCAGGGGCGGCAGTATTTT
CASSLDLPQGRQYF
>12|few|TRBV28|-|TRBJ1-1
TGTGCCAGCAGTCTTTTACAGAATAGGGCTTTCTTT
CASSLLQNRAFF
>14|-|TRBV6-6|-|TRBJ1-1
TGTGCCAGCAGTTACTCGATGGGGGACACTGAAGCTTTCTTT
CASSYSMGDTEAFF
>12|-|TRBV11-2|-|TRBJ2-7
TGTGCCAGCAGCTTAGACAGATACGAGCAGTACTTC
CASSLDRYEQYF
>14|-|TRBV7-9|-|TRBJ1-3
TGTGCCAGCAGCCCACAGGGTGACGGAAACACCATATATTTT
CASSPQGDGNTIYF
>17|-|TRBV13|TRBD1|TRBJ2-1
TGTGCCAGCAGCTTAATGTACCCGAGGACAGGGGTGTATGAGCAGTTCTTC
CASSLMYPRTGVYEQFF
>11|few|TRBV28|-|TRBJ1-5
TGTGCCAGCAGTTTGGATCAGCCCCAGCATTTT
CASSLDQPQHF
>13|-|TRBV28|TRBD2|TRBJ2-5
TGTGCCAGCAGTCCCGGGGGGGAAGAGACCCAGTACTTC
CASSPGGEETQYF
>15|-|TRBV19|TRBD1|TRBJ2-7
TGTGCCAGTAGTCGGTTAATCGGACAGGGTTACGAGCAGTACTTC
CASSRLIGQGYEQYF
>14|-|TRBV5-1|-|TRBJ1-1
TGCGCCAGCAGCCCGGGACGGTGGGACACTGAAGCTTTCTTT
CASSPGRWDTEAFF
>13|few|TRBV30|-|TRBJ1-2
TGTGCCTGGAGCCTAGGGGGATACTTTGGCTACACCTTC
CAWSLGGYFGYTF
>10|-|TRBV28|-|TRBJ1-2
TGTGCCAGCAGGGACTATGGCTACACCTTC
CASRDYGYTF
>14|-|TRBV19|-|TRBJ1-6
TGTGCCAGTAGTATCTTTGGGGCAGGTTCACCCCTCCACTTT
CASSIFGAGSPLHF
>14|-|TRBV5-1|-|TRBJ2-3
TGCGCCAGCAGCTTGTCACCTTACACAGATACGCAGTATTTT
CASSLSPYTDTQYF
>15|few|TRBV30|-|TRBJ1-4
TGTGCCTGGAGTGGGGCGGGGTTTGGAAAAGAAAAACTGTTTTTT
CAWSGAGFGKEKLFF
>13|few|TRBV7-8|-|TRBJ1-1
TGTGCCACCGACGGACAAATGAACACTGAAGCTTTCTTT
CATDGQMNTEAFF
>17|-|TRBV7-2|-|TRBJ2-1
TGTGCCAGCAGCTTAGCTGGTAGCTTTTACTCCTACAATGAGCAGTTCTTC
CASSLAGSFYSYNEQFF
>14|-|TRBV9|-|TRBJ1-2
TGTGCCAGCAGCGTAGAAGGACGGAACTATGGCTACACCTTC
CASSVEGRNYGYTF
>15|once|TRBV5-6|TRBD2|TRBJ2-7
TGTGCCAGCAGCTTCCGGCGGGGGAGCTCCTACGAGCAGTACTTC
CASSFRRGSSYEQYF
>13|-|TRBV18|TRBD2|TRBJ2-3
TGTGCCAGCTCACTCCGCGGGGGAGATACGCAGTATTTT
CASSLRGGDTQYF
>12|-|TRBV5-1|-|TRBJ2-3
TGCGCCAGCAGCTTGGTTGGTGATACGCAGTATTTT
CASSLVGDTQYF
>13|few|TRBV30|TRBD1|TRBJ1-4
TGTGCCTGGAGGGACAGGGGGCATGAAAAACTGTTTTTT
CAWRDRGHEKLFF
>16|-|TRBV5-1|-|TRBJ2-3
TGCGCCAGCAGCTTCAGTATCGTGGGAGTCGAAGATACGCAGTATTTT
CASSFSIVGVEDTQYF
>14|-|TRBV18|-|TRBJ2-7
TGTGCCAGCTCACCTCAAGACAGGCTCGGCGAGCAGTACTTC
CASSPQDRLGEQYF